A selection of T cell receptor beta chains follows, all from one sample in a study of T cells after yellow fever vaccination. TCRdb re-analysed the 5' RACE reads in MiXCR, keeping a single row per CDR3 protein. Of around 600,000 distinct CDR3 sequences listed, 9% to 15% were seen once; the top ten hold approximately 15%. This specimen consisted of PBMCs, obtained on the day of the yellow fever booster vaccination. These TCRs come from a man aged 25 to 40 who received the YFV17D yellow fever vaccine. Both conserved end residues are part of each CDR3. Fields, in order: D gene, J gene, clone size, CDR3 length, V gene, CDR3 protein, CDR3 DNA. The D gene is left open where the match is weak. Clone size is given for some rows only: seen once, a few or many times, or a class if the clone is expanded.

. TRBJ2-7 . 13 TRBV20-1 CSARPRASYEQYF TGCAGTGCTCGGCCCAGGGCCTCGTACGAGCAGTACTTC
. TRBJ2-1 . 16 TRBV5-1 CASSARAGPQDNEQFF TGCGCCAGCAGCGCGCGCGCGGGACCACAAGACAATGAGCAGTTCTTC
TRBD2 TRBJ2-7 . 14 TRBV20-1 CSARGASGNYEQYF TGCAGTGCTAGAGGGGCTAGCGGGAACTACGAGCAGTACTTC
. TRBJ2-1 few 17 TRBV19 CASSPKDEKRRGNEQFF TGTGCCAGTAGTCCAAAAGACGAAAAGCGGAGGGGCAATGAGCAGTTCTTC
TRBD1 TRBJ2-7 once 15 TRBV3-1 CASSQTGTALSEQYF TGTGCCAGCAGCCAAACCGGGACAGCCCTTTCCGAGCAGTACTTC
. TRBJ2-2 few 11 TRBV24-1 CATSDLFQLFF TGTGCCACCAGTGATTTGTTCCAGCTGTTTTTT
. TRBJ2-5 few 15 TRBV5-1 CASSTGTTFQETQYF TGCGCCAGCAGCACAGGGACGACGTTCCAAGAGACCCAGTACTTC
. TRBJ2-5 few 14 TRBV19 CASSIQGLQETQYF TGTGCCAGTAGTATACAGGGCCTCCAAGAGACCCAGTACTTC
TRBD1 TRBJ2-7 few 12 TRBV10-3 CAIRTGSYEQYF TGTGCCATCAGGACAGGGTCCTACGAGCAGTACTTC
. TRBJ1-4 few 15 TRBV7-2 CASSPTSTVSEKLFF TGTGCCAGCAGCCCCACCTCGACAGTTTCTGAAAAACTGTTTTTT
. TRBJ2-2 many 16 TRBV10-3 CAITAGWGASTGELFF TGTGCCATCACCGCCGGATGGGGCGCGAGCACCGGGGAGCTGTTTTTT
. TRBJ1-3 many 15 TRBV3-1 CASSQERGGGNTIYF TGTGCCAGCAGCCAAGAAAGGGGTGGTGGAAACACCATATATTTT
. TRBJ1-1 . 13 TRBV14 CASSREMNTEAFF TGTGCCAGCAGCCGAGAGATGAACACTGAAGCTTTCTTT
. TRBJ2-1 many 15 TRBV20-1 CSARDPEKQVLVMVF TGCAGTGCTAGAGATCCCGAAAAGCAGGTATTGGTGATGGTCTTC
TRBD2 TRBJ2-7 few 13 TRBV6-6 CASARGGSNEQYF TGTGCCAGCGCCCGGGGGGGAAGCAACGAGCAGTACTTC
TRBD1 TRBJ2-2 few 16 TRBV9 CASSDPHRGFGGELFF TGTGCCAGCAGCGATCCCCACAGGGGGTTCGGCGGGGAGCTGTTTTTT
. TRBJ1-1 few 13 TRBV27 CASSLWAHTEAFF TGTGCCAGCAGTTTATGGGCGCACACTGAAGCTTTCTTT
. TRBJ2-1 . 12 TRBV7-9 CASSLRPDEQFF TGTGCCAGCAGCTTACGTCCAGATGAGCAGTTCTTC
TRBD2 TRBJ2-4 . 15 TRBV10-3 CAAGRDAGGSHIQYF TGTGCCGCGGGCCGGGATGCGGGAGGAAGTCACATTCAGTACTTC
. TRBJ2-7 few 13 TRBV20-1 CSARGEKFYEQYF TGCAGTGCTAGAGGCGAGAAATTCTACGAGCAGTACTTC
. TRBJ2-7 . 14 TRBV30 CAWRYGTGVYEQYF TGTGCCTGGAGATATGGGACGGGTGTCTACGAGCAGTACTTC
TRBD1 TRBJ1-1 few 13 TRBV5-4 CAVRQGELGEAFF TGTGCCGTCAGACAGGGGGAACTTGGTGAAGCTTTCTTT
TRBD2 TRBJ2-5 . 14 TRBV7-2 CASSPGGGLETQYF TGTGCCAGTTCCCCGGGGGGGGGGTTGGAGACCCAGTACTTC
. TRBJ2-1 few 12 TRBV20-1 CSARPDSNEQFF TGCAGTGCCAGGCCCGACTCGAATGAGCAGTTCTTC
. TRBJ2-7 many 13 TRBV21-1 CASSNPEIYEQYF TGTGCCAGCAGCAACCCAGAGATCTACGAGCAGTACTTC
TRBD1 TRBJ1-2 few 16 TRBV12-3/TRBV12-4 CASSDGPGQGDYGYTF TGTGCCAGCAGCGACGGCCCGGGACAGGGAGATTATGGCTACACCTTC
. TRBJ1-4 few 16 TRBV4-3 CASSQDLRAINEKLFF TGCGCCAGCAGCCAAGATCTTAGGGCAATAAATGAAAAACTGTTTTTT
TRBD1 TRBJ2-7 . 14 TRBV7-9 CASSYGQVSYEQYF TGTGCCAGCAGCTACGGACAGGTTTCCTACGAGCAGTACTTC
TRBD1 TRBJ2-7 few 17 TRBV11-2 CASSLEWGTGRLDEQYF TGTGCCAGCAGCTTAGAATGGGGGACAGGGAGGCTGGACGAGCAGTACTTC
TRBD2 TRBJ2-5 few 14 TRBV6-1 CASSVGLAGGTQYF TGTGCCAGCAGTGTGGGACTAGCGGGAGGGACCCAGTACTTC
. TRBJ1-5 . 15 TRBV19 CASSKDSWVDQPQHF TGTGCCAGTAGTAAGGACAGTTGGGTTGATCAGCCCCAGCATTTT
. TRBJ1-4 few 14 TRBV20-1 CSARLGSANEKLFF TGCAGTGCTAGGCTGGGGTCAGCTAATGAAAAACTGTTTTTT
. TRBJ2-7 . 13 TRBV30 CAWSPPFPPEQYF TGTGCCTGGAGTCCCCCCTTCCCCCCCGAGCAGTACTTC
. TRBJ1-5 . 16 TRBV28 CASLTGTAYSNQPQHF TGTGCCAGTCTAACCGGGACGGCCTATAGCAATCAGCCCCAGCATTTT
TRBD1 TRBJ2-7 . 14 TRBV3-1 CATHLGTGTYEQYF TGTGCCACCCATTTGGGGACAGGGACCTACGAGCAGTACTTC
. TRBJ1-1 . 12 TRBV12-3/TRBV12-4 CASSFGRQLAFF TGTGCCAGCAGTTTTGGCCGACAGCTAGCTTTCTTT
. TRBJ2-2 few 16 TRBV10-2 CASTGGPLYNTGELFF TGCGCCAGCACTGGGGGTCCACTATATAACACCGGGGAGCTGTTTTTT
. TRBJ2-2 few 14 TRBV23-1 CASQQRQHTGELFF TGCGCCAGCCAACAGAGACAGCACACCGGGGAGCTGTTTTTT
. TRBJ2-1 . 14 TRBV29-1 CSVEVERSYNEQFF TGCAGCGTTGAAGTAGAGCGCTCCTACAATGAGCAGTTCTTC
TRBD1 TRBJ2-3 few 15 TRBV6-1 CASSRTPGGADTQYF TGTGCCAGCAGCCGAACGCCAGGGGGCGCAGATACGCAGTATTTT
TRBD1 TRBJ2-6 . 19 TRBV10-3 CAISETPPGGSSGANVLTF TGTGCCATCAGTGAGACTCCCCCAGGGGGCTCGTCAGGGGCCAACGTCCTGACTTTC
. TRBJ2-5 few 11 TRBV20-1 CSGGSQETQYF TGCAGTGGGGGGTCCCAAGAGACCCAGTACTTC
. TRBJ2-7 many 13 TRBV18 CASSPIGGYEQYF TGTGCCAGCTCACCAATAGGTGGCTACGAGCAGTACTTC
TRBD2 TRBJ2-3 few 15 TRBV20-1 CSADTSGASTDTQYF TGCAGTGCCGACACTAGCGGGGCTAGCACAGATACGCAGTATTTT
. TRBJ1-2 . 15 TRBV20-1 CSARVNPFSPYGYTF TGCAGTGCTAGGGTTAATCCTTTTTCTCCCTATGGCTACACCTTC
TRBD1 TRBJ2-1 few 17 TRBV27 CASSPRGGQGGRGEQFF TGTGCCAGCAGTCCGAGGGGCGGACAGGGAGGACGTGGTGAGCAGTTCTTC
TRBD2 TRBJ2-7 . 14 TRBV15 CATSRAGGGYEQYF TGTGCCACCAGCAGAGCGGGAGGAGGTTACGAGCAGTACTTC
. TRBJ2-1 . 14 TRBV12-3/TRBV12-4 CASTGLTSYNEQFF TGTGCCAGCACCGGACTGACCTCCTACAATGAGCAGTTCTTC
. TRBJ1-5 few 15 TRBV7-2 CASSSTRGGNQPQHF TGTGCCAGCAGCTCGACCAGGGGAGGCAATCAGCCCCAGCATTTT
. TRBJ2-1 . 16 TRBV7-9 CASSPPQGRSYNEQFF TGTGCCAGCAGCCCTCCACAGGGCCGATCCTACAATGAGCAGTTCTTC
TRBD1 TRBJ1-1 . 14 TRBV6-1 CASRPGTGYTEAFF TGTGCCAGCAGGCCCGGGACAGGATACACTGAAGCTTTCTTT
. TRBJ2-1 many 15 TRBV4-3 CASSQTRSYYNEQFF TGCGCCAGCAGCCAAACTAGGAGCTACTACAATGAGCAGTTCTTC
. TRBJ2-2 many 15 TRBV5-5 CASSLEGLDTGELFF TGTGCCAGCAGCTTGGAAGGGTTGGACACCGGGGAGCTGTTTTTT
TRBD2 TRBJ2-1 few 16 TRBV9 CASSVGASGAYNEQFF TGTGCCAGCAGCGTAGGTGCTAGCGGAGCATACAATGAGCAGTTCTTC
. TRBJ2-1 . 9 TRBV20-1 CSAGTEQFF TGCAGTGCCGGGACTGAGCAGTTCTTC